A single sample is the source of the 9 T cell receptor beta chains below, sequenced in a study of cytomegalovirus exposure and HLA in healthy donors. Vbeta (60) and Jbeta (13) primers were used in the PCR. Libraries were prepared by immunoSEQ multiplex PCR; TCRdb keeps only in-frame clonotypes and omits some of them. The sample holds fewer than 200,000 clones; 68% are singletons and the top ten take less than 5%. What was sequenced was PBMCs. Source of these receptors: a woman between 18 and 30 years old in good health and CMV-seropositive.

The chain combines TRBV18 with TRBJ2-2; TRBD2 aligns across 8 bases. Per germline, CDR1 KGHSH and CDR2 LQKENI. The CDR3 extends over 15 amino acids. Unmatched junction bases numbered 14, after V lost 10 bases and J lost 7 bases. This CDR3 reads CANAARAGVSGELFF. CDR3 coding DNA: TGTGCCAACGCAGCCCGAGCGGGAGTCAGCGGGGAGCTGTTTTTT.

J is TRBJ1-2 and V is TRBV18; D remains unclear. Germline values: CDR1 KGHSH, CDR2 LQKENI. V lost 3 bases to trimming and J lost 4 bases, with 9 bases between them. This CDR3 has 13 residues. The CDR3 DNA follows: TGTGCCAGCTCACCTTCCGACACCTATGGCTACACCTTC. Translating it yields CASSPSDTYGYTF.

This chain uses TRBV5-6 with TRBJ2-4; a possible D gene is TRBD2 (5 bases). Per germline, CDR1 SGHDT and CDR2 YYEEEE. The germline V and J ends were trimmed by 2 bases and 8 bases, with 8 bases remaining between them. The CDR3 is 12 amino acids. The CDR3 loop is CASSFGVDIQYF. The CDR3 coding sequence is TGTGCCAGCAGCTTCGGGGTGGACATTCAGTACTTC.

The chain has TRBV6-6 and TRBJ2-5; no firm D call. The DNA end favors TRBJ2-7, so the J call may be wrong. There are 11 residues in the CDR3. Germline CDR1 and CDR2: MNHNY and SVGAGI (reference sequence). The CDR3 reads CASMFGNEQYF. The DNA of the CDR3 is TGTGCCAGCATGTTTGGTAACGAGCAGTACTTC.

The V call is TRBV7-9, the J call TRBJ2-7; D not certain. Germline CDR1 is SEHNR and CDR2 is FQNEAQ (reference sequence). V was trimmed by 0 bases and J by 6 bases, leaving 6 bases between them. CDR3 length equals 12 residues. This chain's CDR3 is CASSLASLEQYF. CDR3 coding DNA: TGTGCCAGCAGCTTAGCCAGTCTCGAGCAGTACTTC.

CDR3 nucleotide sequence: TGTGCCAGCAGCGTAGAACACCTCTCTGGAAACACCATATATTTT. It yields the protein CASSVEHLSGNTIYF. The chain has TRBV9 and TRBJ1-3; D ambiguous. Germline V gene data show CDR1 as SGDLS and CDR2 as YYNGEE. V shed 0 bases and J shed 0 bases, with 7 bases lying between them. The CDR3 contains 15 residues.

In this sample, this clone turned up once. The chain recombines TRBV6-1 with TRBJ2-3; tentative D call: TRBD1 (6 bases). The germline V and J ends were trimmed by 7 bases and 2 bases, with 13 bases remaining between them. The germline V gene has CDR1 MNHNS and CDR2 SASEGT. The CDR3 totals 14 residues. CDR3 nucleotides: TGTGCCAGCAAGCAGGGGATACACACAGATACGCAGTATTTT. Translated, it gives CASKQGIHTDTQYF.

This clone was detected only once. The V call is TRBV28, the J call TRBJ2-7, with TRBD1 as a possible D gene (6 bases). The CDR3 has 14 amino acids. Germline V gives CDR1 MDHEN, CDR2 SYDVKM. V dropped 3 bases and J dropped 6 bases, with 15 bases sitting between them. The CDR3 nucleotides read TGTGCCAGCAGTTTCCTCGGACAGATCTCCGAGCAGTACTTC. It codes for CASSFLGQISEQYF.

V usage is TRBV6-1 and J usage is TRBJ1-4, with 9 positions matching TRBD1. V dropped 4 bases and J dropped 7; count of bases not matched to a gene: 7. The CDR3 covers 15 residues. CDR1 is MNHNS and CDR2 is SASEGT in the germline V gene. CDR3 region: CASSGHRGLSEKLFF. Here the CDR3 DNA reads TGTGCCAGCAGTGGTCACAGGGGGCTCTCTGAAAAACTGTTTTTT.